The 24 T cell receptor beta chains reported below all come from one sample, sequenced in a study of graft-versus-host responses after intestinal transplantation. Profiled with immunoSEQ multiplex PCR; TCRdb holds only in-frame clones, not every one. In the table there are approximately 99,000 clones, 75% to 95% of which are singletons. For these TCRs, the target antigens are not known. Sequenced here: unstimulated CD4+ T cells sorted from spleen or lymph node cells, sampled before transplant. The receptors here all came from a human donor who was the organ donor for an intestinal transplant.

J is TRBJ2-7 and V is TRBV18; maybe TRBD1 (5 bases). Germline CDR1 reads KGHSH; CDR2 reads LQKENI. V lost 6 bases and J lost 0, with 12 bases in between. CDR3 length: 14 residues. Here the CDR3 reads CASSSGPSSYEQYF. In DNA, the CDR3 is TGTGCCAGCTCCTCAGGGCCGAGCTCCTACGAGCAGTACTTC.

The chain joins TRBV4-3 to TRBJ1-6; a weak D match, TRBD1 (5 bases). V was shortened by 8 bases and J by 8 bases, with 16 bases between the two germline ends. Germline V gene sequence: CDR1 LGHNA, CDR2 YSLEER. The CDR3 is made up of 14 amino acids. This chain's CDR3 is CASSTQVRDSPLHF. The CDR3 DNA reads TGCGCCAGCTCAACGCAAGTCAGGGATTCACCCCTCCACTTT.

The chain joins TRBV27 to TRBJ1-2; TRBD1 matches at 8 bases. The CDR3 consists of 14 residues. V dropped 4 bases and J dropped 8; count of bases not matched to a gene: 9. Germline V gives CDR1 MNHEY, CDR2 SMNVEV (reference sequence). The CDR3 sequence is CASSYLTGDGGYTF. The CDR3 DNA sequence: TGTGCCAGCAGTTACCTGACAGGGGACGGCGGCTACACCTTC.

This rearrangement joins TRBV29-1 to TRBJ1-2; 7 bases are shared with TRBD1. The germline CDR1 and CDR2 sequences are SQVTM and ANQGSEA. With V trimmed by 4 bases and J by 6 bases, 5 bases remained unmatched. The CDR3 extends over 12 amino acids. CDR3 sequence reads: CSVVQGINGYTF. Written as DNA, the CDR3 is TGCAGCGTTGTACAGGGGATTAATGGCTACACCTTC.

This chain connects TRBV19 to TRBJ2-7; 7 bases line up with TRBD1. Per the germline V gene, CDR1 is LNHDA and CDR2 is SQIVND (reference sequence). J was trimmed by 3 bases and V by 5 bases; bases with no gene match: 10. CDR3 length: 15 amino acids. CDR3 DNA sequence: TGTGCCAGTAGTTCAACCCGGGACAGATACTACGAGCAGTACTTC. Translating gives CASSSTRDRYYEQYF.

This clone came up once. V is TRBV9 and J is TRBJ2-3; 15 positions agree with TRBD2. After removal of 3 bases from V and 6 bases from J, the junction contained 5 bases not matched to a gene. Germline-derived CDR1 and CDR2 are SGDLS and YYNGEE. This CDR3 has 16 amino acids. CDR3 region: CASSGLGLAGGDTQYF. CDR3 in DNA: TGTGCCAGCAGCGGATTGGGACTAGCGGGGGGTGATACGCAGTATTTT. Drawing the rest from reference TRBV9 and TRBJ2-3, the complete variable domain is DSGVTQTPKHLITATGQRVTLRCSPRSGDLSVYWYQQSLDQGLQFLIQYYNGEERAKGNILERFSAQQFPDLHSELNLSSLELGDSALYFCASSGLGLAGGDTQYFGPGTRLTVL.

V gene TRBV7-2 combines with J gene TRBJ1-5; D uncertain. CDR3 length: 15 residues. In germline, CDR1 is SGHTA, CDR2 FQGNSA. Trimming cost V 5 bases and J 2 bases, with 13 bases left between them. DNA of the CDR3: TGTGCCAGCAGCCCCGGAGAGGTTCGCAATCAGCCCCAGCATTTT. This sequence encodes CASSPGEVRNQPQHF.

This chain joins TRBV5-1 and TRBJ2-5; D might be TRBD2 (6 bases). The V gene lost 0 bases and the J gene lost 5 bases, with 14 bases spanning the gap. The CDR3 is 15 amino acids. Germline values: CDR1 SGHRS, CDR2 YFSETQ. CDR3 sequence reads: CASSLGVEGTETQYF. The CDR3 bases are TGCGCCAGCAGCTTGGGAGTGGAGGGTACGGAGACCCAGTACTTC.

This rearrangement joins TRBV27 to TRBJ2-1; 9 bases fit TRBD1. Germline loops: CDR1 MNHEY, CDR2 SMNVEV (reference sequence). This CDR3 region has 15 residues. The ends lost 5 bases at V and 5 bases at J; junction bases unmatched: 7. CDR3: CASSRGQGGNNEQFF. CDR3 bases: TGTGCCAGCAGTCGGGGACAGGGAGGGAACAATGAGCAGTTCTTC.

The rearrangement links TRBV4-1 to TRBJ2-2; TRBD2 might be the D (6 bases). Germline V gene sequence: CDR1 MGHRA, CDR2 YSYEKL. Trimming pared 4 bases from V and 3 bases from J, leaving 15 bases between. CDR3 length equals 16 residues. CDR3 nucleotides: TGCGCCAGCAGCCGCATCGGGACGGGGGACACCGGGGAGCTGTTTTTT. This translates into CASSRIGTGDTGELFF.

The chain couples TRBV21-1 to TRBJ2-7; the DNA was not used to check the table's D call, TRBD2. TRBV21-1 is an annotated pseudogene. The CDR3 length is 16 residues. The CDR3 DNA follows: TGTGCCAGCAGCCCTAAGAACGAGCGGGGGGAACACGAGCAGTACTTC. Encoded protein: CASSPKNERGEHEQYF.

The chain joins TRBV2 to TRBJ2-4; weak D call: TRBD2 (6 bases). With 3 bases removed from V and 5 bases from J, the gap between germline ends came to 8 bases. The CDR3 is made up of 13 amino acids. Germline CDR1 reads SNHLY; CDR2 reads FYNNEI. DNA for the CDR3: TGTGCCAGCAGTGAGTGGGGGGAAAACATTCAGTACTTC. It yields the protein CASSEWGENIQYF.

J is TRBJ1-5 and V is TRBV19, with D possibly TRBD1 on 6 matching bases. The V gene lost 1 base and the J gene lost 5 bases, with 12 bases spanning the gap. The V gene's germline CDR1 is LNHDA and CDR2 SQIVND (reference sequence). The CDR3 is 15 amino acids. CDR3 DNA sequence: TGTGCCAGTAGTATAGGACAGGCAATTTATCAGCCCCAGCATTTT. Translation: CASSIGQAIYQPQHF.

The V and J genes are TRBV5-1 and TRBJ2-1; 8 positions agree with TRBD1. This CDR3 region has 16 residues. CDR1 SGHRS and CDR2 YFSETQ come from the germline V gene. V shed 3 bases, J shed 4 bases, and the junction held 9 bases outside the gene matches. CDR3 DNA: TGCGCCAGCAGCTCGACTACCGGGACAGGTTACAATGAGCAGTTCTTC. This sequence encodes CASSSTTGTGYNEQFF.

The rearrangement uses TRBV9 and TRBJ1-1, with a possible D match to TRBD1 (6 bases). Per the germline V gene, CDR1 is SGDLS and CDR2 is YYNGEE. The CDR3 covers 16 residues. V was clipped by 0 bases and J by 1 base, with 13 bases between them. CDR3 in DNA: TGTGCCAGCAGCGTAGGGGCGGGGGCCCCGAACACTGAAGCTTTCTTT. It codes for CASSVGAGAPNTEAFF.

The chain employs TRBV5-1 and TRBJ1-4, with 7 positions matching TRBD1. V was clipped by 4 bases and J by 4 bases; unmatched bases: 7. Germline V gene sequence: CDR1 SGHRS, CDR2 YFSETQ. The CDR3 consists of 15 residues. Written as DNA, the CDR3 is TGCGCCAGCAGCGAAGGACAGGCCGGTAATGAAAAACTGTTTTTT. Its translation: CASSEGQAGNEKLFF.

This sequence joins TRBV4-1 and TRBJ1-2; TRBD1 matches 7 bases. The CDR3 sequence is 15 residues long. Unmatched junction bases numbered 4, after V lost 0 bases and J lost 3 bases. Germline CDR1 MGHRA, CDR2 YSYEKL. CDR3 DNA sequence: TGCGCCAGCAGCCAAGAGGCCGGGACAGACTATGGCTACACCTTC. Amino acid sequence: CASSQEAGTDYGYTF.

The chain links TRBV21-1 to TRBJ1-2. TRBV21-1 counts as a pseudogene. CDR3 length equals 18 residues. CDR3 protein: CASSAGAIQGRPNYGYTF. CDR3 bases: TGTGCCAGCAGCGCGGGAGCGATCCAGGGGCGGCCTAACTATGGCTACACCTTC.

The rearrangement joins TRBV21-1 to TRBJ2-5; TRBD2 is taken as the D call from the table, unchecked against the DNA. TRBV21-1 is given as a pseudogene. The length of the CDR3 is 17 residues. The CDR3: CASNPTSGAQGQETQYF. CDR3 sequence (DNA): TGTGCCAGCAACCCGACTAGCGGGGCTCAGGGGCAAGAGACCCAGTACTTC.

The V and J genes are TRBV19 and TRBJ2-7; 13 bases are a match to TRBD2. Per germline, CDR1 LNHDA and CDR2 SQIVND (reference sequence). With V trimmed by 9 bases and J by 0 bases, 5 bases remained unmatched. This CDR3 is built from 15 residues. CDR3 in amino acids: CASRLAGGSSYEQYF. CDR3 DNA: TGTGCCAGCCGACTAGCGGGGGGCTCCTCCTACGAGCAGTACTTC.

The CDR3 protein is CASRETSGGPTDTQYF. In DNA, the CDR3 is TGTGCCAGCAGGGAGACTAGCGGGGGGCCCACAGATACGCAGTATTTT. V and J are TRBV2 and TRBJ2-3, with TRBD2 matching over 13 bases. Trimming removed 6 bases from V and 2 bases from J; junction bases left unmatched: 5. There are 16 residues in the CDR3. The germline CDR1 and CDR2 sequences are SNHLY and FYNNEI.

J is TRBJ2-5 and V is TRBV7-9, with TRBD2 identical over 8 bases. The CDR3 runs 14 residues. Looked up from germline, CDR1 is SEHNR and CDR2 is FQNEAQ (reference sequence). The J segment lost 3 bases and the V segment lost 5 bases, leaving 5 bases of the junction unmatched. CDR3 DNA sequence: TGTGCCAGCAGCCAGCGGGGGTCTAAAGAGACCCAGTACTTC. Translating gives CASSQRGSKETQYF.

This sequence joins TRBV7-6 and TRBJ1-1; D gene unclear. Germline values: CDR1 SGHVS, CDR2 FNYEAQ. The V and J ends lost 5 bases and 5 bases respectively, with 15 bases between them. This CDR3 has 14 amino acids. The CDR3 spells CASSLLFRGTEAFF. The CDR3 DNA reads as TGTGCCAGCAGCCTACTGTTCCGAGGGACTGAAGCTTTCTTT.

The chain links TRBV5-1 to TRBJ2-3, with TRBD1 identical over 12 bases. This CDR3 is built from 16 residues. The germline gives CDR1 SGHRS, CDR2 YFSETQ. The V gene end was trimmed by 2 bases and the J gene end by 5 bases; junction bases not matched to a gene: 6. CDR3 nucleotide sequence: TGCGCCAGCAGCTTAGCCGGGACAGGGGGCCAAGATACGCAGTATTTT. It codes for CASSLAGTGGQDTQYF.